These 20 T cell receptor beta chains came from one sample sequenced in a study of cytomegalovirus exposure and HLA in healthy donors. The PCR had 60 Vbeta and 13 Jbeta primers. Generated by immunoSEQ multiplex PCR, the TCRdb table keeps only in-frame clones and is missing some. The data show under 200,000 clones, around four fifths seen once. Sequencing was carried out using PBMCs. The receptors shown here come from a man aged 18 to 29 in good health and CMV-seronegative.

This sequence joins TRBV20-1 and TRBJ1-1; D not certain. The CDR3 is made up of 8 amino acids. The germline gives CDR1 DFQATT, CDR2 SNEGSKA (reference sequence). The CDR3 sequence: CSATGAFF. DNA for the CDR3: TGCAGCGCAACGGGAGCTTTCTTT.

V is TRBV27 and J is TRBJ2-7; a possible D gene is TRBD2 (6 bases). CDR1 and CDR2 from the germline V gene are MNHEY and SMNVEV (reference sequence). V lost 8 bases to trimming and J lost 0 bases, with 11 bases between them. There are 13 residues in the CDR3. For the CDR3, the DNA is TGTGCCAGCGGGGGGTACTACTCCTACGAGCAGTACTTC. This sequence encodes CASGGYYSYEQYF.

The rearrangement joins TRBV7-9 to TRBJ2-7; 7 bases fit TRBD2. This CDR3 is 15 amino acids long. The V and J ends lost 2 bases and 2 bases, in that order; junction bases with no gene match: 6. Germline V lookup: CDR1 SEHNR, CDR2 FQNEAQ (reference sequence). The CDR3 sequence: CASSLTSANPYEQYF. The CDR3 DNA follows: TGTGCCAGCAGCTTAACTAGCGCCAACCCCTACGAGCAGTACTTC.

The chain combines TRBV6-6 with TRBJ1-1, with D possibly being TRBD1 (5 bases). Per germline, CDR1 MNHNY and CDR2 SVGAGI (reference sequence). V was shortened by 6 bases and J by 2 bases, with 13 bases between the two germline ends. This CDR3 contains 14 residues. CDR3 residues: CASRPRGGNTEAFF. The CDR3 coding sequence is TGTGCCAGCAGGCCGCGGGGGGGAAACACTGAAGCTTTCTTT.

The rearrangement links TRBV15 to TRBJ2-3; D is perhaps TRBD2 (5 bases). The CDR3 contains 14 residues. In germline, CDR1 is LNHNV, CDR2 YYDKDF (reference sequence). Trimming pared 5 bases from V and 2 bases from J, leaving 11 bases between. The CDR3 sequence is CATSPGRPTDTQYF. In DNA, the CDR3 is TGTGCCACCAGCCCGGGAAGACCCACAGATACGCAGTATTTT.

The chain joins TRBV5-6 to TRBJ1-2; weak D call: TRBD1 (5 bases). Trimming took off 1 base at V and 3 bases at J, with 7 bases between the two ends. CDR3 length: 13 residues. CDR1 and CDR2 from the germline V gene are SGHDT and YYEEEE. Written as DNA, the CDR3 is TGTGCCAGCAGCTTGTGGGGGGACTATGGCTACACCTTC. This gives the protein CASSLWGDYGYTF.

This chain joins TRBV28 and TRBJ2-1; 9 bases agree with TRBD2. The CDR3 length is 15 residues. Germline V gives CDR1 MDHEN, CDR2 SYDVKM. V lost 3 bases and J lost 5; bases outside the gene matches: 5. Here the CDR3 reads CASSFGGGRDNEQFF. DNA of the CDR3: TGTGCCAGCAGTTTCGGTGGCGGGAGGGACAATGAGCAGTTCTTC.

The V gene is TRBV6-4, the J gene TRBJ2-1; TRBD2 matches 16 bases. This CDR3 has 15 residues. J lost 8 bases, V lost 4 bases, and 2 bases had no gene match. Germline values: CDR1 MRHNA, CDR2 SNTAGT. CDR3 residues: CASSVGTSGGDEQFF. CDR3 nucleotide sequence: TGTGCCAGCAGTGTCGGGACTAGCGGGGGGGATGAGCAGTTCTTC.

The V and J genes are TRBV28 and TRBJ1-1; 7 nucleotides align to TRBD1. V was pared by 1 base and J by 0 bases, with 11 bases of the junction left unmatched. Germline V gene data show CDR1 as MDHEN and CDR2 as SYDVKM. The CDR3 is 18 amino acids. CDR3 sequence (DNA): TGTGCCAGCAGTTTATCACGACAGGGCATCTGGATGAACACTGAAGCTTTCTTT. Translated, it gives CASSLSRQGIWMNTEAFF.

The rearrangement uses TRBV29-1 and TRBJ2-7; D unclear. This CDR3 is built from 11 residues. V was pared by 4 bases and J by 7 bases, with 11 bases between. Germline V gene sequence: CDR1 SQVTM, CDR2 ANQGSEA. CDR3 coding DNA: TGCAGCGTTGGAGGAACTCAGGAGCAGTACTTC. Its translation: CSVGGTQEQYF.

The chain is built from TRBV19 and TRBJ1-1; 7 bases match TRBD1. Trimming at V came to 6 bases and at J to 0 bases, leaving 16 bases not matched to a gene. The CDR3 loop spans 18 amino acids. The germline V gene has CDR1 LNHDA and CDR2 SQIVND (reference sequence). CDR3: CASRGGRQGLVMNTEAFF. Written as DNA, the CDR3 is TGTGCCAGTAGAGGGGGCAGGCAGGGGCTCGTGATGAACACTGAAGCTTTCTTT.

The J gene is TRBJ1-2, the V gene TRBV19; TRBD1 matches at 9 bases. Germline CDR1 is LNHDA and CDR2 is SQIVND (reference sequence). The V and J ends lost 3 bases and 6 bases, in that order; junction bases with no gene match: 2. This CDR3 is 13 amino acids long. The CDR3: CASSMGQGDGYTF. The CDR3 bases are TGTGCCAGTAGTATGGGACAGGGTGATGGCTACACCTTC.

The chain uses TRBV6-1 and TRBJ1-1, with D perhaps matching TRBD1 (6 bases). The germline CDR1 and CDR2 sequences are MNHNS and SASEGT. With 6 bases removed from V and 10 bases from J, the gap between germline ends came to 18 bases. CDR3 length equals 13 residues. CDR3 residues: CASRSLTTGRAFF. CDR3 DNA: TGTGCCAGCAGGTCTCTCACTACAGGGAGAGCTTTCTTT.

This clone came up a few times. This rearrangement joins TRBV9 to TRBJ2-1; TRBD2 matches at 8 bases. V dropped 3 bases and J dropped 4; count of bases not matched to a gene: 6. Per germline, CDR1 SGDLS and CDR2 YYNGEE. The CDR3 is made up of 15 amino acids. The CDR3 here is CASSATGRGYNEQFF. The CDR3 DNA is TGTGCCAGCAGCGCGACCGGGAGGGGTTACAATGAGCAGTTCTTC.

The chain combines TRBV7-9 with TRBJ2-7; the D gene is possibly TRBD2 (5 bases). Germline V gene sequence: CDR1 SEHNR, CDR2 FQNEAQ (reference sequence). This CDR3 region has 13 residues. V dropped 0 bases and J dropped 6 bases, with 9 bases sitting between them. The CDR3 here is CASSLAPAGEQYF. The CDR3 DNA is TGTGCCAGCAGCTTAGCTCCGGCGGGCGAGCAGTACTTC.

This chain joins TRBV7-9 and TRBJ1-2, with D maybe TRBD1 (6 bases). The V end lost 6 bases, the J end lost 1 base, and 12 bases lay between the germline ends. CDR1 and CDR2 (germline): SEHNR, FQNEAQ (reference sequence). This CDR3 comprises 14 residues. The CDR3 region has the DNA TGTGCCAGCAGGGGGGCGCCTAGTAACTATGGCTACACCTTC. Protein product: CASRGAPSNYGYTF.

The chain is built from TRBV7-2 and TRBJ2-3; the D gene is possibly TRBD2 (7 bases). V dropped 10 bases and J dropped 6 bases, with 23 bases sitting between them. The CDR3 is 15 amino acids. CDR1 and CDR2 from the germline V gene are SGHTA and FQGNSA. CDR3 nucleotide sequence: TGTGCCACCAGGAGGGGGAGGGGGAGAGAGGATACGCAGTATTTT. Translation gives CATRRGRGREDTQYF.

V usage is TRBV9 and J usage is TRBJ1-5; maybe TRBD1 (5 bases). The germline V gene has CDR1 SGDLS and CDR2 YYNGEE. The CDR3 totals 14 residues. V was pared by 4 bases and J by 7 bases, with 15 bases between. This CDR3 is CASSKGQGGQPQHF. The CDR3 DNA is TGTGCCAGCAGCAAGGGGCAGGGTGGGCAGCCCCAGCATTTT.

CDR3 coding DNA: TGTGCCAGCAGTGCGAGGACAGTCTGGTACTTC. Its protein product is CASSARTVWYF. This sequence joins TRBV2 and TRBJ2-5; the D gene is possibly TRBD1 (6 bases). This CDR3 is built from 11 residues. The germline V and J ends were trimmed by 4 bases and 13 bases, with 13 bases remaining between them. Germline CDR1 reads SNHLY; CDR2 reads FYNNEI.

The rearrangement links TRBV20-1 to TRBJ1-1; 10 positions match TRBD1. The CDR3 loop spans 11 amino acids. Germline lookup yields CDR1 DFQATT and CDR2 SNEGSKA (reference sequence). CDR3 nucleotides: TGCAGCGGGACAGGGGAAACTGAAGCTTTCTTT. Translated: CSGTGETEAFF.